The 25 T cell receptor beta chains in this list originate from one sample, sequenced in a study of cytomegalovirus exposure and HLA in healthy donors. A multiplex PCR was run with 60 Vbeta primers and 13 Jbeta primers. The protocol was immunoSEQ multiplex PCR, while the TCRdb copy is restricted to in-frame clones and leaves out a portion. The sample carries some 160,000 clones, roughly 80% recorded once. Sequencing was carried out using PBMCs. The receptors derive from a male donor in good health and CMV-seropositive.

This chain connects TRBV4-3 to TRBJ2-7; perhaps TRBD2 as D (5 bases). The CDR3 is 16 residues long. Trimming shortened V by 3 bases and J by 2 bases, and 17 bases separated the two germline ends. Germline lookup yields CDR1 LGHNA and CDR2 YSLEER. The CDR3 loop reads CASSHDRGSRAYEQYF. CDR3 sequence (DNA): TGCGCCAGCAGCCATGACCGGGGTTCAAGGGCCTACGAGCAGTACTTC.

This sequence joins TRBV7-6 and TRBJ2-3; no clear D. Looked up from germline, CDR1 is SGHVS and CDR2 is FNYEAQ. CDR3 length: 14 amino acids. Deletions cut 1 base from V and 6 bases from J, with 11 bases between. Here the CDR3 reads CASSLVGPMDTQYF. In DNA form, the CDR3 reads TGTGCCAGCAGCTTAGTGGGCCCGATGGATACGCAGTATTTT.

The V call is TRBV4-3, the J call TRBJ2-4, with 10 bases matching TRBD2. The length of the CDR3 is 19 residues. V lost 0 bases and J lost 4; bases outside the gene matches: 12. Germline V CDR1 and CDR2: LGHNA, YSLEER. Here the CDR3 reads CASSQDVQLAGNEKNIQYF. CDR3 nucleotides: TGCGCCAGCAGCCAAGATGTACAACTAGCGGGGAACGAAAAAAACATTCAGTACTTC.

The chain couples TRBV5-1 to TRBJ2-7, with a weak D call TRBD2 (7 bases). This CDR3 region has 14 residues. Germline V CDR1 and CDR2: SGHRS, YFSETQ. Trimming stripped 0 bases from V and 7 bases from J, with 14 bases between. The CDR3 is CASSLVGGAGEQYF. CDR3 nucleotides: TGCGCCAGCAGCTTGGTGGGGGGGGCGGGGGAGCAGTACTTC.

The count of this clone is one. The CDR3: CASSQDLAGNYGYTF. The CDR3 DNA sequence: TGTGCCAGCAGCCAAGATTTGGCAGGCAACTATGGCTACACCTTC. This chain links TRBV4-2 with TRBJ1-2; D not resolved. The CDR3 has 15 residues. Germline lookup yields CDR1 LGHNA and CDR2 YNFKEQ. V shed 0 bases and J shed 2 bases, with 10 bases lying between them.

The V call is TRBV15, the J call TRBJ2-1, with D possibly being TRBD1 (6 bases). V was shortened by 0 bases and J by 0 bases, with 6 bases between the two germline ends. The germline V gene encodes CDR1 LNHNV and CDR2 YYDKDF (reference sequence). The CDR3 consists of 15 residues. This CDR3 reads CATSRDRGSYNEQFF. The CDR3 DNA follows: TGTGCCACCAGCAGAGACAGGGGCTCCTACAATGAGCAGTTCTTC.

This clone has a single count. The CDR3 DNA follows: TGTGCCAGCAGCTCCAGACAGCACTACGAGCAGTACTTC. This gives the protein CASSSRQHYEQYF. This rearrangement joins TRBV11-2 to TRBJ2-7; D might be TRBD1 (5 bases). Germline V lookup: CDR1 SGHAT, CDR2 FQNNGV. The CDR3 spans 13 residues. V lost 4 bases, J lost 3 bases, and 10 bases lay in between.

This clone was observed a few times. The V call is TRBV7-2, the J call TRBJ2-2; D may be TRBD1 (6 bases). The length of the CDR3 is 15 residues. The germline V and J ends were trimmed by 5 bases and 6 bases, with 16 bases remaining between them. The V gene's germline CDR1 is SGHTA and CDR2 FQGNSA. The CDR3 loop reads CASSPRQVRSGELFF. Here the CDR3 DNA reads TGTGCCAGCAGCCCTAGACAGGTTCGGTCCGGGGAGCTGTTTTTT.

The rearrangement joins TRBV6-6 to TRBJ2-1; 7 bases align to TRBD1. Germline V gene sequence: CDR1 MNHNY, CDR2 SVGAGI (reference sequence). The CDR3 length is 14 residues. With 0 bases clipped from V and 9 bases from J, the junction kept 5 bases outside the gene matches. DNA for the CDR3: TGTGCCAGCAGTTACTCGATTCAGGGGGTTGAGCAGTTCTTC. Protein product: CASSYSIQGVEQFF.

The V call is TRBV9, the J call TRBJ1-1; 7 positions agree with TRBD1. The CDR3 contains 18 residues. V lost 4 bases, J lost 11 bases, and 26 bases stayed unmatched. Germline V CDR1 and CDR2: SGDLS, YYNGEE. CDR3 sequence (DNA): TGTGCCAGCAGCTCACCCTCCAGAGGGAAAAGACAGGGATCAGAGGCTTTCTTT. As protein: CASSSPSRGKRQGSEAFF.

The CDR3 coding sequence is TGTGCCAGCAGCCTTCGACAGGGTAACTATGGCTACACCTTC. Amino acids: CASSLRQGNYGYTF. This chain joins TRBV13 and TRBJ1-2; 7 bases align to TRBD1. V was pared by 5 bases and J by 1 base, with 4 bases of the junction left unmatched. The germline V gene has CDR1 PRHDT and CDR2 FYEKMQ (reference sequence). The CDR3 has 14 residues.

The rearrangement uses TRBV5-1 and TRBJ1-1, with D tentatively TRBD1 (6 bases). The CDR3 loop spans 13 amino acids. V shed 3 bases and J shed 5 bases, with 11 bases lying between them. CDR1 and CDR2 from the germline V gene are SGHRS and YFSETQ. CDR3 nucleotide sequence: TGCGCCAGCAGCTCCTTAGGACAGACTGAAGCTTTCTTT. It specifies CASSSLGQTEAFF.

The rearrangement links TRBV21-1 to TRBJ1-3. TRBV21-1 is labeled a pseudogene. The CDR3 is 18 amino acids. The CDR3 spells CASSKVSESGLVGNTIYF. The CDR3, as DNA: TGTGCCAGCAGCAAAGTATCTGAATCGGGACTGGTAGGAAACACCATATATTTT.

The genes are TRBV25-1 and TRBJ1-6, with D perhaps TRBD1 (6 bases). Per the germline V gene, CDR1 is MGHDK and CDR2 is SYGVNS. The CDR3 contains 14 residues. Trimming took 9 bases from V and 6 from J, leaving 15 bases between them. The CDR3 sequence: CASTGPVLNSPLHF. DNA of the CDR3: TGTGCCAGTACAGGGCCCGTCCTTAATTCACCCCTCCACTTT.

This rearrangement joins TRBV6-5 to TRBJ1-3; maybe TRBD1 (6 bases). CDR1 MNHEY and CDR2 SVGAGI come from the germline V gene. The CDR3 length is 14 residues. V lost 8 bases and J lost 0, with 11 bases in between. The CDR3 spells CASGGGLSGNTIYF. Written as DNA, the CDR3 is TGTGCCAGCGGGGGGGGGCTCTCTGGAAACACCATATATTTT.

The CDR3 sequence is CASSLGQGALEQYF. The CDR3 region has the DNA TGCGCCAGCAGCTTGGGACAGGGAGCCCTCGAGCAGTACTTC. The chain uses TRBV5-1 and TRBJ2-7, with TRBD1 matching 7 bases. Germline V gives CDR1 SGHRS, CDR2 YFSETQ. After removal of 0 bases from V and 6 bases from J, the junction contained 6 bases not matched to a gene. This CDR3 is built from 14 residues.

The genes are TRBV11-2 and TRBJ1-4, with TRBD1 identical over 8 bases. Germline V CDR1 and CDR2: SGHAT, FQNNGV. With V trimmed by 5 bases and J by 11 bases, 7 bases remained unmatched. This CDR3 contains 13 residues. The CDR3 bases are TGTGCCAGCAGCCCAGGACAGGGAGGGAAACTGTTTTTT. Protein product: CASSPGQGGKLFF.

The J gene is TRBJ2-2, the V gene TRBV10-1, with a tentative D call TRBD2 (5 bases). Germline CDR1 WNHNN, CDR2 SYGVQD (reference sequence). The CDR3 has 14 residues. With 0 bases removed from V and 14 bases from J, the gap between germline ends came to 16 bases. CDR3 in DNA: TGCGCCAGCAGTGAGTCTGGTAGAGGGCATAGCCTGTTTTTT. This encodes CASSESGRGHSLFF.

This clone has more than one count but fewer than ten. The V call is TRBV25-1, the J call TRBJ2-2; D unclear. The V and J ends lost 1 base and 3 bases respectively, with 3 bases between them. This CDR3 is built from 13 residues. Germline assignment: CDR1 MGHDK and CDR2 SYGVNS. The CDR3 region has the DNA TGTGCCAGCAGTGAATCGTACACCGGGGAGCTGTTTTTT. Protein sequence: CASSESYTGELFF.

CDR3 amino acids: CASSLGTGSYEQYF. CDR3 DNA: TGTGCCAGCAGCTTAGGGACAGGTTCCTACGAGCAGTACTTC. The chain employs TRBV7-8 and TRBJ2-5; 7 bases align to TRBD1. The better agreement between TRBJ2-7 and the DNA end casts doubt on the J call. The V gene's germline CDR1 is SGHVS and CDR2 FQNEAQ. The CDR3 has 14 amino acids.

The chain combines TRBV7-8 with TRBJ1-3, with TRBD1 matching 7 bases. V lost 2 bases and J lost 0; bases outside the gene matches: 10. The CDR3 is made up of 18 amino acids. The germline gives CDR1 SGHVS, CDR2 FQNEAQ. CDR3 protein: CASSLRGREASSGNTIYF. CDR3 nucleotides: TGTGCCAGCAGCTTAAGGGGGCGGGAAGCTAGCTCTGGAAACACCATATATTTT.

The chain has TRBV6-6 and TRBJ1-1, with 7 bases lining up with TRBD1. Unmatched junction bases numbered 1, after V lost 1 base and J lost 5 bases. This CDR3 spans 13 amino acids. Germline CDR1 MNHNY, CDR2 SVGAGI (reference sequence). CDR3 DNA: TGTGCCAGCAGTTACTTGGGACAGACTGAAGCTTTCTTT. Amino acid sequence: CASSYLGQTEAFF.

Only one count was recorded for this clone. The chain couples TRBV7-9 to TRBJ2-1, with D possibly TRBD1 on 5 matching bases. There are 14 residues in the CDR3. V was trimmed by 1 base and J by 2 bases, leaving 6 bases between them. Germline V gives CDR1 SEHNR, CDR2 FQNEAQ (reference sequence). The CDR3 protein is CASSLVGAYNEQFF. CDR3 in DNA: TGTGCCAGCAGCTTAGTAGGGGCCTACAATGAGCAGTTCTTC.

The CDR3 loop reads CASSLSRTGRLDQLFF. In DNA form, the CDR3 reads TGTGCCAGCAGTTTATCCCGGACAGGGAGGCTTGATCAGCTGTTTTTT. The chain couples TRBV27 to TRBJ2-2; the match to TRBD1 covers 8 bases. V lost 0 bases to trimming and J lost 12 bases; unmatched junction nucleotides: 12. CDR3 length: 16 residues. Germline V gives CDR1 MNHEY, CDR2 SMNVEV (reference sequence).

The chain couples TRBV30 to TRBJ2-5; a possible D gene is TRBD1 (6 bases). V was trimmed by 5 bases and J by 5 bases, leaving 12 bases between them. CDR3 size: 12 residues. CDR1 is GTSNPN and CDR2 is SVGIG in the germline V gene (reference sequence). The CDR3 sequence is CAWGPQGETQYF. In nucleotides, the CDR3 is TGTGCCTGGGGTCCCCAGGGGGAGACCCAGTACTTC.